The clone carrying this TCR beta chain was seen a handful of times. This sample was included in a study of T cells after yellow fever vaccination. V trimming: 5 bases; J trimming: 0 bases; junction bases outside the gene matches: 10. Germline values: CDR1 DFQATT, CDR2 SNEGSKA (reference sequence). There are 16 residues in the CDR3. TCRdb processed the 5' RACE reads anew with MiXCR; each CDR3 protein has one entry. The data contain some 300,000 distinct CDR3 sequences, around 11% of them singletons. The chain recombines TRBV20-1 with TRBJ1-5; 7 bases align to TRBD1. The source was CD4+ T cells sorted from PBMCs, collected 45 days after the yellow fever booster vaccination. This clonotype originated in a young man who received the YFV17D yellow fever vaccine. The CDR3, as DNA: TGCAGTGCTCGCGACCGGGACAGTTATAGCAATCAGCCCCAGCATTTT. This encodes CSARDRDSYSNQPQHF.